This entry describes one T cell receptor beta chain. These data belong to a study of blood T cell repertoires in COVID-19. CDR3 size: 13 residues. Germline values: CDR1 GTSNPN, CDR2 SVGIG (reference sequence). V lost 1 base and J 6 bases, leaving 11 bases between the germline ends. The protocol was immunoSEQ multiplex PCR, while the TCRdb copy is restricted to in-frame clones and leaves out a portion. The table has roughly 140,000 clones, around 80% seen once; the top ten hold 3.5% to 4%. The receptor was isolated from a man between 65 and 80 years old who had recovered from COVID-19. This chain joins TRBV30 and TRBJ2-3; the D gene is possibly TRBD1 (5 bases). The sample comprised peripheral blood. The CDR3 DNA is TGTGCCTGGAGTGGCAGGGTGGCCGATACGCAGTATTTT. Its translation is CAWSGRVADTQYF.